The entry that follows covers one T cell receptor (beta chain) sequence. Assay: immunoSEQ multiplex PCR; the TCRdb copy retains only in-frame clones and omits some. The repertoire holds about 260,000 clones, with less than 90% as singletons. This entry belongs to a study of blood T cell repertoires in COVID-19. Study details: Material from acute and convalescent COVID-19 was sourced from the United States, Italy and Spain. Sample material is recorded as cDNA or gDNA derived from T cells, B-cell-depleted T cells, or PBMCs.

V was trimmed by 4 bases and J by 2 bases, leaving 17 bases between them. From germline, CDR1 is MDHEN and CDR2 SYDVKM. The CDR3 is 16 amino acids. The sequenced sample was peripheral blood. The chain joins TRBV28 to TRBJ1-2; D remains unclear. The TCR sequence derives from a man younger than 40 with active or convalescent COVID-19. The CDR3: CASSSDGVIINYGYTF. CDR3 nucleotides: TGTGCCAGCAGTTCAGATGGAGTGATCATCAACTATGGCTACACCTTC.